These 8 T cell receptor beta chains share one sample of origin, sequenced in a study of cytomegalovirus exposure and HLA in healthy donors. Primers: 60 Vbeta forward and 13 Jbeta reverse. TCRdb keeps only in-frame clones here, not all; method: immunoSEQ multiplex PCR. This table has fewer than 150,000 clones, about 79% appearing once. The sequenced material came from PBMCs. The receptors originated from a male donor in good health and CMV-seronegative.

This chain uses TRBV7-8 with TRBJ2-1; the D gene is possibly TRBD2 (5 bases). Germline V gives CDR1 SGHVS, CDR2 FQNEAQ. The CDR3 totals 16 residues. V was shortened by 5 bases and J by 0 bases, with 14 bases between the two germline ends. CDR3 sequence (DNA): TGTGCCAGCAGCAACGGACTCGCCGGCTCCTACAATGAGCAGTTCTTC. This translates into CASSNGLAGSYNEQFF.

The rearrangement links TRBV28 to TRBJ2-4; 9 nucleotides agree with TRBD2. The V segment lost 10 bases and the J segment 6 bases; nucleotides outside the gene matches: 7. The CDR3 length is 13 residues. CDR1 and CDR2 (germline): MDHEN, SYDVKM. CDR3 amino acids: CATAGGARNIQYF. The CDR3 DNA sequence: TGTGCCACCGCGGGAGGGGCGAGAAACATTCAGTACTTC.

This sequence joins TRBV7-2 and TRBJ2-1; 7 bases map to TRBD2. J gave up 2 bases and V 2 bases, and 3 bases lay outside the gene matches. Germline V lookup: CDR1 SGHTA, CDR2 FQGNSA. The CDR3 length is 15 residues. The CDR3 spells CASSLLAVAYNEQFF. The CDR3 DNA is TGTGCCAGCAGCTTACTAGCGGTAGCCTACAATGAGCAGTTCTTC. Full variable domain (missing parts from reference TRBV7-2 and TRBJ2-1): GAGVSQSPSNKVTEKGKDVELRCDPISGHTALYWYRQSLGQGLEFLIYFQGNSAPDKSGLPSDRFSAERTGGSVSTLTIQRTQQEDSAVYLCASSLLAVAYNEQFFGPGTRLTVL.

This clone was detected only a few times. The CDR3 loop reads CAWSAGHLTDTQYF. In DNA form, the CDR3 reads TGTGCCTGGAGTGCCGGACACCTCACAGATACGCAGTATTTT. The J gene is TRBJ2-3, the V gene TRBV30; D perhaps matches TRBD1 (5 bases). Looked up from germline, CDR1 is GTSNPN and CDR2 is SVGIG (reference sequence). Trimming took off 1 base at V and 2 bases at J, with 10 bases between the two ends. There are 14 residues in the CDR3.

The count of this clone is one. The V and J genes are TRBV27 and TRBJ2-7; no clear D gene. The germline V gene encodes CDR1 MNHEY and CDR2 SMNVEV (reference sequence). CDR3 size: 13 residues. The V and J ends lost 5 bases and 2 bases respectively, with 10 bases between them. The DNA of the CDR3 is TGTGCCAGCAGTCCTACCCCTACCTACGAGCAGTACTTC. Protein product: CASSPTPTYEQYF.

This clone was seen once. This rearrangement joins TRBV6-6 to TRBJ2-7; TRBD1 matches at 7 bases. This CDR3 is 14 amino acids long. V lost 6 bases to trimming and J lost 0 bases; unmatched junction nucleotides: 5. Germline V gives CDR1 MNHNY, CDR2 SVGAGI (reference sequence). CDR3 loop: CASSLGQSSYEQYF. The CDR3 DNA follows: TGTGCCAGCAGCCTGGGACAGAGCTCCTACGAGCAGTACTTC.

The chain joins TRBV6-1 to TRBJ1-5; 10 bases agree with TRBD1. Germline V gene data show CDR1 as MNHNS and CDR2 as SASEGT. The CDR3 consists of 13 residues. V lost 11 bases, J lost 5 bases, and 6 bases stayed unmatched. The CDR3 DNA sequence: TGTGCCTGCCTGGGACAGGGGTATCAGCCCCAGCATTTT. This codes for CACLGQGYQPQHF.

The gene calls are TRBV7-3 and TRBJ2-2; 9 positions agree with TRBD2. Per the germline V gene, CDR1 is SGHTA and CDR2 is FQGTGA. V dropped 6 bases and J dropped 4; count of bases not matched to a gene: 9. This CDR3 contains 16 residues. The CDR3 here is CASSPNSGRFTGELFF. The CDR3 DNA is TGTGCCAGCAGTCCAAACAGCGGGAGGTTCACCGGGGAGCTGTTTTTT. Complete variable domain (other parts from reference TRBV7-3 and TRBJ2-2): GAGVSQTPSNKVTEKGKYVELRCDPISGHTALYWYRQSLGQGPEFLIYFQGTGAADDSGLPNDRFFAVRPEGSVSTLKIQRTERGDSAVYLCASSPNSGRFTGELFFGEGSRLTVL.